This T cell receptor (beta chain) was identified during a study of memory CD4+ T cells and cytomegalovirus serostatus. Overall study: Healthy Belgian adult donors included several CMV-positive and 20 to 30 CMV-negative people.

The sort gate was single viable CD3+CD4+CD8-CD45RO+ cells for memory CD4+ T cells. Serum IgG to CMV pp150, pp28, p38 and p52 defined serostatus. The study, taken as a whole, reports: CD4+ memory repertoires contained about 40% of the roughly 160 reported CMV TCRbeta sequences.

In the case of this clone: As yet, its antigen is unknown.

Repertoires were generated with immunoSEQ multiplex PCR, while TCRdb's copy carries only in-frame clones and drops some. The repertoire holds 85,000 to 100,000 clones, with 75% to 85% as singletons. Looked up from germline, CDR1 is SGHRS and CDR2 is YFSETQ. The CDR3 runs to 14 residues. V shed 5 bases and J shed 2 bases, with 14 bases lying between them. Input material: memory CD4+ T cells from blood. The chain links TRBV5-1 to TRBJ2-7, with D maybe TRBD2 (6 bases). The sequence was collected from an adult in good health and CMV-seropositive. The CDR3 DNA reads TGCGCCAGCAGAACTAGCCCCGGGACCTACGAGCAGTACTTC. Its translation: CASRTSPGTYEQYF.